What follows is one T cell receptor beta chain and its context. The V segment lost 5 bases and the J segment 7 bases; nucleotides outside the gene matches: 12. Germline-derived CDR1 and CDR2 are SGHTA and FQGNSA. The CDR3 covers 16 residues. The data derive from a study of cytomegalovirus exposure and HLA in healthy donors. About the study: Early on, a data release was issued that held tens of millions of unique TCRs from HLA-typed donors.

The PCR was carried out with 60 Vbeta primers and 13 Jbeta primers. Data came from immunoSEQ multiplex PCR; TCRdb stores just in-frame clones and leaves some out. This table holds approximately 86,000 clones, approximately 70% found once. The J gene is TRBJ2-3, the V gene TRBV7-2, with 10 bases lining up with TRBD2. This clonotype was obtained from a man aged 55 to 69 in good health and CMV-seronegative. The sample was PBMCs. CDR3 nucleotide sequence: TGTGCCAGCAGCCTGCACGGGGCTAGCGGGGGCAATACGCAGTATTTT. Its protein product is CASSLHGASGGNTQYF.